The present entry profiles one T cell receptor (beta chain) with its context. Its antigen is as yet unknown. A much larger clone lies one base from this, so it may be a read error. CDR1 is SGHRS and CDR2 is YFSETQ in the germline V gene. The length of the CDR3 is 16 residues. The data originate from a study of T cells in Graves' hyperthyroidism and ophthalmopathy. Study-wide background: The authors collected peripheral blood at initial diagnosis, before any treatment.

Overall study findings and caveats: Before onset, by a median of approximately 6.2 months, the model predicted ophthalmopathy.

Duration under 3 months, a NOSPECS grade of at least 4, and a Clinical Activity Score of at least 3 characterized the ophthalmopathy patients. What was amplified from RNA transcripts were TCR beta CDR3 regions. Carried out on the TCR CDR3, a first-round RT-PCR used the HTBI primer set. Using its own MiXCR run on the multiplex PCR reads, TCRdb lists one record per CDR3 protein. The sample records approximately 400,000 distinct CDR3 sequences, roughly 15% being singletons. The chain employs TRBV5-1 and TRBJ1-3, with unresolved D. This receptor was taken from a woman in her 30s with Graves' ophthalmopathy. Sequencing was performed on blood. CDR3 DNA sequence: TGCGCCAGCAGCTTGAACCCAGATACCTCTGGAAGCACCATATATTTT. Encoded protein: CASSLNPDTSGSTIYF.